The source of this T cell receptor beta chain is a study of shared clonotypes between healthy human individuals. Study information: In total, the donors were a couple of women and a few men aged 18 to 49. The study used three CD4 naive, three CD4 memory, two CD8 naive and one CD8 memory plate per donor.

Germline lookup yields CDR1 SEHNR and CDR2 FQNEAQ (reference sequence). V gave up 3 bases and J gave up 4 bases, with 11 bases separating them. CDR3 length equals 14 residues. The protocol was immunoSEQ multiplex PCR, while the TCRdb copy is restricted to in-frame clones and leaves out a portion. The sample comprises 2 million or so clones, about 95% of which are singletons, and about 1.1% rests with the top ten. CD45RO-negative, CCR7-positively selected cells formed the naive CD8 fraction, excluding terminally differentiated effector memory CD45RA+ cells. The J gene is TRBJ2-3, the V gene TRBV7-9; D gene uncertain. What was sequenced was naive CD8+ T cells sorted from blood. The receptor comes from a man in his late teens or twenties in good health. CDR3 DNA sequence: TGTGCCAGCAGCTTTTACAGTAACCCAGATACGCAGTATTTT. Residues: CASSFYSNPDTQYF.